These 28 T cell receptor beta chains were all obtained from the same sample, sequenced in a study of CD8+CD57+ T cells in acquired aplastic anemia. Only patients with CD8+CD57+ cell expansion on flow cytometry were chosen for sequencing. The template for TCR beta VDJ and CDR3 sequence profiling was genomic DNA. TCRdb used MiXCR to reprocess the reads, holding one entry per CDR3 protein. The sample has roughly 150,000 distinct CDR3 sequences; less than 60% are singletons. Sequencing was performed on sorted CD4+, CD8+, or CD8+CD57+ T cells (not recorded which) from PBMCs. These receptors all come from a human donor with aplastic anemia.

The chain links TRBV2 to TRBJ2-4; possibly TRBD2 for D (5 bases). This CDR3 has 14 residues. CDR1 is SNHLY and CDR2 is FYNNEI in the germline V gene. Between the trimmed V and J ends, which lost 5 bases and 10 bases, there was a span of 18 bases. This CDR3 is CASSYSGILGIQYF. The CDR3, as DNA: TGTGCCAGCAGTTACTCCGGGATCCTTGGGATTCAGTACTTC.

The chain employs TRBV11-2 and TRBJ2-1, with D tentatively TRBD2 (6 bases). Germline CDR1 and CDR2: SGHAT and FQNNGV. Trimming cost V 3 bases and J 4 bases, with 13 bases left between them. The CDR3 extends over 15 amino acids. CDR3 protein: CASSLERVPYNEQFF. The CDR3 bases are TGTGCCAGCAGCTTGGAGCGGGTTCCATACAATGAGCAGTTCTTC.

This clonotype was recorded once. Being one base from a much bigger clone, this may be a read error. The V call is TRBV19, the J call TRBJ2-6; D gene uncertain. Germline assignment: CDR1 LNHDA and CDR2 SQIVND (reference sequence). This CDR3 has 13 residues. Deletions cut 9 bases from V and 7 bases from J, with 13 bases between. The CDR3 region is CASSETFANVLTF. CDR3 coding DNA: TGTGCCAGCAGTGAAACTTTCGCCAACGTCCTGACTTTC.

The V call is TRBV19, the J call TRBJ1-1, with a tentative D call TRBD1 (5 bases). CDR1 LNHDA and CDR2 SQIVND come from the germline V gene (reference sequence). The CDR3 has 14 amino acids. The V and J ends lost 6 bases and 0 bases respectively, with 11 bases between them. This chain's CDR3 is CASREGPMNTEAFF. CDR3 sequence (DNA): TGTGCCAGTAGAGAGGGACCGATGAACACTGAAGCTTTCTTT.

In the case of this clonotype: Sequence at one end of the junction differs from germline and may be a read error. The rearrangement links TRBV19 to TRBJ1-2, with unresolved D. Germline V gene lookup returns CDR1 LNHDA and CDR2 SQIVND (reference sequence). CDR3 length: 13 amino acids. The DNA for the CDR3 is TGTGCCAGTACTTTCGAGGCGGGGAGGAGCTACGCCTTC. Protein sequence: CASTFEAGRSYAF.

As to this clonotype: This clone may be a read error of a much larger clone one base away. J is TRBJ2-3 and V is TRBV20-1, with D perhaps TRBD2 (6 bases). V shed 6 bases and J shed 7 bases, with 23 bases lying between them. The CDR3 has 15 residues. CDR1 and CDR2 from the germline V gene are DFQATT and SNEGSKA (reference sequence). The CDR3 DNA reads as TGCAGTGCCCCCCGGTGGGGGGATTCACCAAATACGCAGTATTTT. Protein sequence: CSAPRWGDSPNTQYF.

With regard to this clonotype: A much larger clone is a single base away; this may be a read error. The chain is built from TRBV4-1 and TRBJ2-7, with 9 positions matching TRBD1. The germline V gene encodes CDR1 MGHRA and CDR2 YSYEKL. The CDR3 is 15 residues long. The CDR3 loop reads CASGQGGTGLFEQYF. In DNA form, the CDR3 reads TGCGCCAGCGGCCAGGGCGGGACAGGGCTGTTCGAGCAGTACTTC.

As for this clonotype: A much larger clone lies a single base off, so this may be a read error. The V call is TRBV5-4, the J call TRBJ2-7; 15 bases are a match to TRBD2. Trimming at V came to 0 bases and at J to 2 bases, leaving 6 bases not matched to a gene. The germline CDR1 and CDR2 sequences are SGHNT and YYREEE (reference sequence). The CDR3 has 18 amino acids. DNA of the CDR3: TGTGCCAGCAGCTTGGAAACGGGACTAGCGGGGGGCACCTACGAGCAGTACTTC. As protein: CASSLETGLAGGTYEQYF.

J is TRBJ2-7 and V is TRBV19; no reliable D call. Trimming removed 0 bases from V and 4 bases from J, with 13 bases in between. The CDR3 contains 15 residues. Germline CDR1 reads LNHDA; CDR2 reads SQIVND (reference sequence). DNA for the CDR3: TGTGCCAGTAGTATAGATCGGAGACAAAATTACGAGCAGTACTTC. Translating it yields CASSIDRRQNYEQYF.

This clonotype was counted between two and nine times. The V and J genes are TRBV29-1 and TRBJ1-2; D gene ambiguous. The V and J ends lost 4 bases and 0 bases respectively, with 9 bases between them. The CDR3 is 13 residues long. Germline assignment: CDR1 SQVTM and CDR2 ANQGSEA. The DNA for the CDR3 is TGCAGCGTTGGTGGCAGTTCTAACTATGGCTACACCTTC. This gives the protein CSVGGSSNYGYTF.

This clonotype was seen more than once but under ten times. The junction and the germline gene differ at one end; a read error may be behind it. The chain couples TRBV9 to TRBJ1-1; D is ambiguous. CDR1 is SGDLS, CDR2 YYNGEE, per germline. CDR3 length: 12 residues. CDR3 sequence (DNA): TGTGCTAGCAGCGTAGAACCCCCTGAAGCTTTCTTT. This codes for CASSVEPPEAFF.

This clonotype was observed a few times. The chain joins TRBV7-8 to TRBJ2-7, with TRBD1 matching 9 bases. Germline CDR1 and CDR2: SGHVS and FQNEAQ. With 5 bases clipped from V and 5 bases from J, the junction kept 10 bases outside the gene matches. The CDR3 sequence is 15 residues long. The DNA of the CDR3 is TGTGCCAGCAGCATCTTAGGGGACAGGGTCCACGAGCAGTACTTC. It yields the protein CASSILGDRVHEQYF.

Ten or more counts support this clonotype. V and J are TRBV7-2 and TRBJ1-2; D ambiguous. CDR3 length: 13 amino acids. V dropped 5 bases and J dropped 6 bases, with 13 bases sitting between them. Germline CDR1 is SGHTA and CDR2 is FQGNSA. The CDR3 is CASSADLTDGYTF. Here the CDR3 DNA reads TGTGCCAGCAGCGCAGACCTCACGGATGGCTACACCTTC.

The J gene is TRBJ1-5, the V gene TRBV7-6, with D unclear. Germline lookup yields CDR1 SGHVS and CDR2 FNYEAQ. The CDR3 runs to 13 residues. Trimming removed 2 bases at V and 5 bases at J, with 7 bases between. The CDR3 coding sequence is TGTGCCAGCAGCTTACAGGACCATCAGCCCCAGCATTTT. As protein: CASSLQDHQPQHF.

This clonotype was observed a few times. One end of the junction varies from germline; a read error may be responsible. The rearrangement uses TRBV6-2 or TRBV6-3 and TRBJ1-2; tentatively, D is TRBD1 (5 bases). Looked up from germline, CDR1 is MNHEY and CDR2 is SVGEGT. The CDR3 sequence is 15 residues long. The CDR3 spells CARSSPGRGSDGYTF. The CDR3 nucleotides are TGTGCCCGCAGTTCCCCAGGGAGGGGCTCGGATGGCTACACCTTC.

This clonotype came up many times. This chain joins TRBV29-1 and TRBJ2-5; a possible D gene is TRBD2 (5 bases). This CDR3 has 11 residues. From germline, CDR1 is SQVTM and CDR2 ANQGSEA. The V end lost 8 bases, the J end lost 6 bases, and 13 bases lay between the germline ends. The CDR3 DNA reads TGCAGCCATAGGTGGGAGCAGACCCAGTACTTC. As protein: CSHRWEQTQYF.

V and J are TRBV15 and TRBJ1-4, with D hard to call. The CDR3 sequence is 12 residues long. The germline CDR1 and CDR2 sequences are LNHNV and YYDKDF (reference sequence). The ends were cut back, 1 base at V and 7 bases at J, with 4 bases in the middle. The chain's CDR3 is CATSRGVEKLFF. The CDR3 nucleotides are TGTGCCACCAGCAGAGGGGTTGAAAAACTGTTTTTT.

There are many counts of this clonotype. This chain links TRBV19 with TRBJ1-5; 8 bases line up with TRBD1. This CDR3 comprises 13 residues. Per germline, CDR1 LNHDA and CDR2 SQIVND (reference sequence). The J segment lost 6 bases and the V segment lost 6 bases, leaving 4 bases of the junction unmatched. The CDR3, as DNA: TGTGCCAGTAGGGACAGGGCCGGTCAGCCCCAGCATTTT. Residues: CASRDRAGQPQHF. The variable domain in full, with the rest retrieved from reference TRBV19 and TRBJ1-5, is DGGITQSPKYLFRKEGQNVTLSCEQNLNHDAMYWYRQDPGQGLRLIYYSQIVNDFQKGDIAEGYSVSREKKESFPLTVTSAQKNPTAFYLCASRDRAGQPQHFGDGTRLSIL.

V usage is TRBV2 and J usage is TRBJ1-2, with TRBD1 identical over 10 bases. With 9 bases clipped from V and 8 bases from J, the junction kept 9 bases outside the gene matches. The CDR3 runs 13 residues. Germline CDR1 SNHLY, CDR2 FYNNEI. The CDR3, as DNA: TGTGCCAGTAGAAAAGACAGGGGGCACGGCTACACCTTC. This translates into CASRKDRGHGYTF.

The rearrangement joins TRBV6-2 or TRBV6-3 to TRBJ2-7, with a tentative D call TRBD1 (5 bases). This CDR3 has 11 residues. V gave up 7 bases and J gave up 2 bases, with 6 bases separating them. The germline CDR1 and CDR2 sequences are MNHEY and SVGEGT. The CDR3 is CASTGTYEQYF. The CDR3 DNA sequence: TGTGCCAGCACAGGGACCTACGAGCAGTACTTC.

This sequence joins TRBV10-3 and TRBJ2-3; D possibly corresponds to TRBD1 (5 bases). The CDR3 length is 13 residues. V shed 7 bases and J shed 2 bases, with 10 bases lying between them. Germline-derived CDR1 and CDR2 are ENHRY and SYGVKD. CDR3 sequence (DNA): TGTGCCATCAATCCAGGGTCCACAGATACGCAGTATTTT. Its protein product is CAINPGSTDTQYF.

A note on this clonotype: This may arise from a read error, as a much more abundant clone is one base away. The conserved phenylalanine or tryptophan normally closing the CDR3 is absent here, so this likely arose from a read error. The rearrangement joins TRBV6-1 to TRBJ2-1; 10 nucleotides line up with TRBD2. V shed 5 bases, J shed 6 bases, and the junction held 10 bases outside the gene matches. The CDR3 is 16 residues long. From germline, CDR1 is MNHNS and CDR2 SASEGT. As DNA, the CDR3 is TGTGCCAGCAGTCAAACCGGGACTAGCGTTGGCAATGAGCAGTTCCTC. It codes for CASSQTGTSVGNEQFL.

The chain joins TRBV6-2 or TRBV6-3 to TRBJ2-1, with D hard to call. Between the trimmed V and J ends, which lost 5 bases and 4 bases, there was a span of 6 bases. Per the germline V gene, CDR1 is MNHEY and CDR2 is SVGEGT. The CDR3 extends over 12 amino acids. The CDR3 sequence: CASSPPYNEQFF. CDR3 nucleotides: TGTGCCAGCAGTCCTCCATACAATGAGCAGTTCTTC.

This clonotype occurred once. This clone may be a read error of a much larger clone one base away. The final CDR3 position lacks the conserved phenylalanine or tryptophan, pointing to a likely read error. This rearrangement joins TRBV6-2 or TRBV6-3 to TRBJ1-1; no clear D. The CDR3 sequence is 11 residues long. V lost 6 bases to trimming and J lost 4 bases, with 6 bases between them. The germline gives CDR1 MNHEY, CDR2 SVGEGT. CDR3 sequence reads: CASRSLTEAFS. The CDR3 DNA follows: TGTGCCAGCAGAAGTCTCACTGAAGCTTTCTCT.

The rearrangement uses TRBV6-1 and TRBJ2-7, with 9 bases matching TRBD2. V lost 0 bases to trimming and J lost 1 base; unmatched junction nucleotides: 1. This CDR3 has 15 amino acids. CDR1 and CDR2 from the germline V gene are MNHNS and SASEGT. The CDR3: CASSEASGSSYEQYF. Here the CDR3 DNA reads TGTGCCAGCAGTGAAGCTAGCGGGAGTTCCTACGAGCAGTACTTC.

The genes are TRBV10-3 and TRBJ2-7, with D uncertain. This CDR3 has 15 amino acids. The germline V gene encodes CDR1 ENHRY and CDR2 SYGVKD. The V end lost 10 bases, the J end lost 1 base, and 20 bases lay between the germline ends. CDR3 sequence reads: CASRLDKGPSYEQYV. The DNA of the CDR3 is TGTGCCAGCAGATTAGACAAAGGGCCTTCCTACGAGCAGTACGTC.

This clonotype was recorded at least ten times. The genes are TRBV4-1 and TRBJ1-1; D gene uncertain. Trimming pared 0 bases from V and 8 bases from J, leaving 13 bases between. There are 14 residues in the CDR3. CDR1 and CDR2 from the germline V gene are MGHRA and YSYEKL. This CDR3 reads CASSQDSGSREAFF. CDR3 DNA: TGCGCCAGCAGCCAAGATTCGGGCAGCAGAGAAGCTTTCTTT.

This clonotype has at least ten counts. This chain joins TRBV5-1 and TRBJ1-6; 12 nucleotides line up with TRBD1. This CDR3 comprises 17 residues. CDR1 is SGHRS, CDR2 YFSETQ, per germline. The junction had 7 bases not matched to a gene; V was cut back by 0 bases and J by 9 bases. CDR3 amino acids: CASSLEGTGGAGSPLHF. The DNA of the CDR3 is TGCGCCAGCAGCTTGGAAGGGACAGGGGGCGCGGGTTCACCCCTCCACTTT.